A selection of T cell receptor beta chains follows, all from one sample in a study of T cell responses to AZD1222 COVID-19 vaccine. TCRdb keeps only in-frame clones here, not all; method: immunoSEQ multiplex PCR. The sample shows about 100,000 clones, 88% of them seen only once. Sequences were derived from peripheral blood, sampled on day 0 of AZD1222 vaccination. These receptors originate from an adult in good health. Each CDR3 is given with its conserved first and last residue. Each record gives: D gene, clone size, J gene, V gene, CDR3 protein, CDR3 DNA. The D gene is left open where the match is weak. The listing skips clone size in some rows; elsewhere it reads once, few, many or a size class.

- | few | TRBJ2-2 | TRBV24-1 | CATSDFPGELFF | TGTGCCACCAGTGATTTCCCCGGGGAGCTGTTTTTT
- | - | TRBJ1-1 | TRBV2 | CASIGGPEAFF | TGTGCCAGCATCGGGGGCCCTGAAGCTTTCTTT
- | - | TRBJ1-6 | TRBV4-2 | CASSQEDGNSPLHF | TGTGCCAGCAGCCAAGAGGATGGGAATTCACCCCTCCACTTT
TRBD1 | - | TRBJ2-7 | TRBV7-2 | CASSPEQGWAYEQYF | TGTGCCAGCAGCCCCGAACAGGGGTGGGCCTACGAGCAGTACTTC
TRBD1 | - | TRBJ2-7 | TRBV7-9 | CASSSGTGEPYEQYF | TGTGCCAGCAGCTCCGGGACAGGAGAGCCCTACGAGCAGTACTTC
TRBD2 | - | TRBJ2-7 | TRBV7-2 | CASSGGASGEPYEQYF | TGTGCCAGCAGCGGAGGGGCTAGCGGGGAACCCTACGAGCAGTACTTC
- | - | TRBJ2-7 | TRBV29-1 | CSVEKASSYEQYF | TGCAGCGTCGAAAAGGCGAGCTCCTACGAGCAGTACTTC
TRBD1 | - | TRBJ1-4 | TRBV7-2 | CASSRGQGEEKLFF | TGTGCCAGCAGCCGGGGACAGGGCGAGGAAAAACTGTTTTTT
- | - | TRBJ2-1 | TRBV10-3 | CAISESSGTLIIF | TGTGCCATCAGTGAGTCCTCTGGGACCCTCATCATCTTC
TRBD1 | - | TRBJ1-4 | TRBV28 | CASSSSGTGFEKLFF | TGTGCCAGCAGTTCATCCGGGACAGGGTTTGAAAAACTGTTTTTT
TRBD1 | - | TRBJ2-7 | TRBV3-1/TRBV3-2 | CASSLHPGQGSSGQYF | TGTGCCAGCAGCCTCCACCCGGGACAGGGTTCGTCAGGGCAGTACTTC
TRBD1 | - | TRBJ1-2 | TRBV5-1 | CASGQTGSNYGYTF | TGCGCCAGCGGACAGACAGGGTCTAACTATGGCTACACCTTC
TRBD1 | - | TRBJ1-1 | TRBV10-3 | CAIRETTGGNTEAFF | TGTGCCATCAGAGAGACGACAGGGGGGAACACTGAAGCTTTCTTT
- | - | TRBJ2-4 | TRBV28 | CASSWTGRRGPKNIQYF | TGTGCCAGCAGTTGGACAGGCAGGCGGGGGCCCAAAAACATTCAGTACTTC
- | - | TRBJ1-4 | TRBV2 | CASSEIDGVGEKLFF | TGTGCCAGCAGTGAAATTGATGGGGTCGGTGAAAAACTGTTTTTT
TRBD1 | - | TRBJ2-1 | TRBV7-2 | CASSSRQGRSYNEQFF | TGTGCCAGCAGCTCCCGACAGGGGAGGTCCTACAATGAGCAGTTCTTC
TRBD1 | - | TRBJ1-3 | TRBV6-5 | CASSLQGASGNTIYF | TGTGCCAGCAGTTTACAGGGGGCGTCTGGAAACACCATATATTTT
TRBD1 | - | TRBJ1-5 | TRBV6-5 | CASSYRGGRNQPQHF | TGTGCCAGCAGTTACCGAGGGGGCCGCAATCAGCCCCAGCATTTT
- | - | TRBJ1-2 | TRBV6-2/TRBV6-3 | CASSPGTSNYGYTF | TGTGCCAGCAGTCCCGGGACGTCTAACTATGGCTACACCTTC
- | - | TRBJ1-2 | TRBV11-2 | CASSLGRGQDYGYTF | TGTGCCAGCAGCCTGGGGCGGGGGCAGGACTATGGCTACACCTTC
- | - | TRBJ2-1 | TRBV7-2 | CASSDRDLDYNEQFF | TGTGCCAGCAGCGACCGGGACTTGGACTACAATGAGCAGTTCTTC
- | - | TRBJ1-2 | TRBV30 | CAWSVSRQYGYTF | TGTGCCTGGAGTGTATCCCGTCAGTATGGCTACACCTTC
- | - | TRBJ2-4 | TRBV28 | CASSLHTSLAKNIQYF | TGTGCCAGCAGTTTGCACACTTCCTTAGCCAAAAACATTCAGTACTTC
- | - | TRBJ1-1 | TRBV27 | CASSLSWAGDTEAFF | TGTGCCAGCAGTTTATCATGGGCAGGGGATACTGAAGCTTTCTTT
- | - | TRBJ2-2 | TRBV2 | CASRGLQGRNTGELFF | TGTGCCAGCAGAGGGTTACAGGGACGTAACACCGGGGAGCTGTTTTTT
- | - | TRBJ1-5 | TRBV5-1 | CASSPQGMSNQPQHF | TGCGCCAGCAGCCCGCAGGGAATGAGCAATCAGCCCCAGCATTTT
- | - | TRBJ2-7 | TRBV11-2 | CASSSGQFSVVYEQYF | TGTGCCAGCAGCTCCGGACAGTTCTCGGTAGTCTACGAGCAGTACTTC
TRBD2 | - | TRBJ2-1 | TRBV2 | CASRGDSGSGEQFF | TGTGCCAGCAGGGGGGATAGCGGGAGCGGTGAGCAGTTCTTC
TRBD2 | - | TRBJ2-1 | TRBV7-7 | CASSLGGTSGVNEQFF | TGTGCCAGCAGCTTAGGAGGGACTAGCGGGGTTAATGAGCAGTTCTTC
TRBD1 | - | TRBJ1-2 | TRBV25-1 | CASSERGGPGYTF | TGTGCCAGCAGTGAAAGAGGGGGCCCTGGCTACACCTTC
- | - | TRBJ2-3 | TRBV12-3/TRBV12-4 | CASSLIDTQYF | TGTGCCAGCAGTTTGATAGATACGCAGTATTTT
- | - | TRBJ2-7 | TRBV7-9 | CASSTTGLGNEQYF | TGTGCCAGCAGCACAACAGGGCTAGGAAACGAGCAGTACTTC
TRBD2 | - | TRBJ2-7 | TRBV6-5 | CASSYSRAGVYEQYF | TGTGCCAGCAGTTACTCGAGGGCGGGGGTCTACGAGCAGTACTTC
- | - | TRBJ2-7 | TRBV11-2 | CASSLVAGSGHYEQYF | TGTGCCAGCAGCTTAGTGGCAGGGAGCGGCCACTACGAGCAGTACTTC
- | once | TRBJ1-5 | TRBV7-3 | CASARGSNQPQHF | TGTGCCAGCGCGAGGGGAAGCAATCAGCCCCAGCATTTT
- | - | TRBJ1-5 | TRBV15 | CATSPQSLSNQPQHF | TGTGCCACCAGCCCGCAGAGTCTTAGCAATCAGCCCCAGCATTTT
TRBD1 | - | TRBJ1-5 | TRBV24-1 | CATSDGGQNQPQHF | TGTGCCACCAGTGATGGGGGACAGAATCAGCCCCAGCATTTT
- | - | TRBJ1-5 | TRBV5-8 | CASTPRVSPSNQPQHF | TGTGCCAGCACTCCCAGGGTGTCCCCTAGCAATCAGCCCCAGCATTTT
- | - | TRBJ2-7 | TRBV3-1/TRBV3-2 | CASSRHGDYEQYF | TGTGCCAGCAGCCGCCACGGAGACTACGAGCAGTACTTC
- | once | TRBJ1-2 | TRBV10-3 | CAISYRDAGGGYTF | TGTGCCATCAGTTATAGGGACGCAGGAGGGGGCTACACCTTC
TRBD1 | - | TRBJ2-7 | TRBV7-9 | CASSPPRGTGPPEQYF | TGTGCCAGCAGCCCACCGAGGGGGACAGGCCCCCCGGAGCAGTACTTC
- | - | TRBJ2-7 | TRBV12-5 | CASGPIYEQYF | TGTGCTAGTGGTCCCATCTACGAGCAGTACTTC
TRBD1 | once | TRBJ2-5 | TRBV10-3 | CAISRTGQETQYF | TGTGCCATCAGCCGGACAGGTCAAGAGACCCAGTACTTC
TRBD2 | - | TRBJ2-3 | TRBV4-3 | CASSRVGTSGPTDTQYF | TGCGCCAGCAGCCGTGTGGGGACTAGCGGACCCACAGATACGCAGTATTTT
- | - | TRBJ1-6 | TRBV9 | CASSPRTGNSPLHF | TGTGCCAGCAGCCCCCGAACAGGGAATTCACCCCTCCACTTT
TRBD2 | - | TRBJ2-7 | TRBV28 | CASSLRGGTYEQYF | TGTGCCAGCAGTTTACGGGGGGGGACCTACGAGCAGTACTTC
- | - | TRBJ2-2 | TRBV7-2 | CASSRGQINTGELFF | TGTGCCAGCAGCCGTGGACAGATAAACACCGGGGAGCTGTTTTTT
- | - | TRBJ2-5 | TRBV9 | CASSVTPGGQETQYF | TGTGCCAGCAGCGTAACCCCTGGAGGTCAGGAGACCCAGTACTTC
- | - | TRBJ2-7 | TRBV18 | CASSPGPGGEQYF | TGTGCCAGCTCACCCGGGCCCGGCGGCGAGCAGTACTTC
- | - | TRBJ2-2 | TRBV21-1 | CASSKLYTGRLAGLPGELFF | TGTGCCAGCAGCAAATTATATACAGGGAGACTAGCGGGACTCCCCGGGGAGCTGTTTTTT
TRBD1 | - | TRBJ1-4 | TRBV19 | CASSMGQGITNEKLFF | TGTGCCAGTAGTATGGGACAGGGGATCACTAATGAAAAACTGTTTTTT
- | once | TRBJ2-2 | TRBV12-5 | CASGLGLYTGELFF | TGTGCTAGTGGTTTGGGACTTTACACCGGGGAGCTGTTTTTT
- | - | TRBJ2-1 | TRBV2 | CASSENLQGYNEQFF | TGTGCCAGCAGTGAAAACTTGCAGGGCTACAATGAGCAGTTCTTC
- | - | TRBJ2-5 | TRBV27 | CASRPYRDTGETQYF | TGTGCCAGCAGACCCTACAGGGACACTGGAGAGACCCAGTACTTC
- | - | TRBJ2-1 | TRBV4-2 | CASSQALIAAAGGPTNEQFF | TGTGCCAGCAGCCAGGCCCTGATAGCGGCGGCTGGTGGACCGACCAATGAGCAGTTCTTC
- | - | TRBJ1-5 | TRBV4-1 | CASSRSDSNQPQHF | TGCGCCAGCAGTCGCAGTGATAGCAATCAGCCCCAGCATTTT